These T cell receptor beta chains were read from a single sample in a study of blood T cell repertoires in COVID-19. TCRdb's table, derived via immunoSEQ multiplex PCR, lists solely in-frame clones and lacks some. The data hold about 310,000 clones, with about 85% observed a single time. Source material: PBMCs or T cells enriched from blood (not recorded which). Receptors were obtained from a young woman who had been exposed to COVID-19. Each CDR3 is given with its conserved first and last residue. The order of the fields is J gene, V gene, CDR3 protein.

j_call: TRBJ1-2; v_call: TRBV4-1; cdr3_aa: CASSQESLDRDYGYTF
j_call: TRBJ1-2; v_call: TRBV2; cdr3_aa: CASNQNRGLDYGYTF
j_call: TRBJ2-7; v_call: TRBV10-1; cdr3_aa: CASSEYRGREQYF
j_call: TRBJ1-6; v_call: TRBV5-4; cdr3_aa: CASRETGGSYNSPLHF
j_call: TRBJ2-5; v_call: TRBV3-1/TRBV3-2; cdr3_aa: CASSQSQGEETQYF
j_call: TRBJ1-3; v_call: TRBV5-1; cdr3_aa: CASSLALTGGAGGNTIYF
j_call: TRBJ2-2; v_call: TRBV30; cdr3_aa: CAWSGPGSNTGELFF
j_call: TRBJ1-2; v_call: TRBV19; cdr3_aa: CASSQGVAGYTF
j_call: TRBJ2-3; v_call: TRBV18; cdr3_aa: CASSPTAGVKTDTQYF
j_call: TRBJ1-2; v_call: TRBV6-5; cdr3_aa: CASTQQGGRGYTF
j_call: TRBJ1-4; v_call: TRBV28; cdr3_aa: CASSLFPLSTNEKLFF
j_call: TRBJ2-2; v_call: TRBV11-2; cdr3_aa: CASSLGGTTDTGELFF
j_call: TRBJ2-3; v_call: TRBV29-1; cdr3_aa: CSVEVDRGYTDTQYF
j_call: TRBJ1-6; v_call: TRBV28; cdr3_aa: CASSPETPGNSPLHF
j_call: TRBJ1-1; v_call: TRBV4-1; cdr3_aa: CASSPHTGVTEAFF
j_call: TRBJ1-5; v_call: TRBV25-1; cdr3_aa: CASSEARTGENQPQHF
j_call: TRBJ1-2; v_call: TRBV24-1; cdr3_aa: CATGAGLGYGYTF
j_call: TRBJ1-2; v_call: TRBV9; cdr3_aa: CASSSEITGAGSYGYTF
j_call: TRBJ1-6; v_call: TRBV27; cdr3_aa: CASSSRGGSPLHF
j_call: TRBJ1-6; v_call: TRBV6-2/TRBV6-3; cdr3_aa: CASSFGQGISPLHF
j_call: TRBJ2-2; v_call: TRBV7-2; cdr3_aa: CASSLGQGSGELFF
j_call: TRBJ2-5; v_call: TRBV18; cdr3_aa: CASSPRTSGRGETQYF
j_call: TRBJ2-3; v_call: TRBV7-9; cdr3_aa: CASSFRDSATDTQYF
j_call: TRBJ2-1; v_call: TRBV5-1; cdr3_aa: CASSFTSGGYNEQFF
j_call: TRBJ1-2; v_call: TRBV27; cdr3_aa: CASRARGLNYGYTF
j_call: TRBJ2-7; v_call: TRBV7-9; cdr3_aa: CASSSPGTGGASYEQYF
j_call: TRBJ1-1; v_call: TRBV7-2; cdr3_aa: CASSLGHSMNTEAFF
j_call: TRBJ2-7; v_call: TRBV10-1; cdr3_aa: CASIGRQAFYEQYF
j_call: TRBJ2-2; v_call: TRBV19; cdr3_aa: CASSIGRANTGELFF
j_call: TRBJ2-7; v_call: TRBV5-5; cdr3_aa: CASSLSLLALVGYEQYF
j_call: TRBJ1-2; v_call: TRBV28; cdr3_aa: CASRDTDYGYTF
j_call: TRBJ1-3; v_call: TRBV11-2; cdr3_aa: CASSDRATGNTIYF
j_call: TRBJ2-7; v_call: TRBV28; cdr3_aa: CASSLGQLNSEQYF
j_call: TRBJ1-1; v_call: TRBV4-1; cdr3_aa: CASSHPGGTGDTEAFF
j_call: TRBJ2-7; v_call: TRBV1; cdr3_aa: CTSSQEPHRGCRYEQYF
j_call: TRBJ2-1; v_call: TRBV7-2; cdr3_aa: CASSLGTTIYEQFF
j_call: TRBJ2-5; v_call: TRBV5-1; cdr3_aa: CASSLGQAREETQYF
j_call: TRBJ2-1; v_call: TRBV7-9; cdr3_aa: CASSLLLSYNEQFF
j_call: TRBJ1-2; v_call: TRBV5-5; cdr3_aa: CASSLEWSGFDGYTF
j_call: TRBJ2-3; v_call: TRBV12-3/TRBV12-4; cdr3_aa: CASSFSLLSQYF
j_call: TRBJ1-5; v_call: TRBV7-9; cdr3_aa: CASSSMTGGNNQPQHF
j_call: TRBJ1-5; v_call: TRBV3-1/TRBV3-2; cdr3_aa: CASSQVRGQPQHF
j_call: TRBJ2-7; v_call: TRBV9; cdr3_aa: CASSVNHLRWEQYF
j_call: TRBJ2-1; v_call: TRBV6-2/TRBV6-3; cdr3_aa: CASSTAGTGGSEHVFF
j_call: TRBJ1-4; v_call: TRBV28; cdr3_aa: CASSTEGAANEKLFF
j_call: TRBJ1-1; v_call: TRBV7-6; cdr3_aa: CASSLEGTGLNTEAFF
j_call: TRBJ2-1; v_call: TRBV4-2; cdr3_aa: CASSQDVRGANYEQFF
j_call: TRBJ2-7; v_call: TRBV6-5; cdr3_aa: CASSPGRGVSYEQYF
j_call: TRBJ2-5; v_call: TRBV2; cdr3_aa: CASSAVDQETQYF
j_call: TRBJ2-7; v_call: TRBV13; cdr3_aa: CANSASGSAHEQYF
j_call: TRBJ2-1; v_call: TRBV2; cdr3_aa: CASSETRQGMGNEQFF
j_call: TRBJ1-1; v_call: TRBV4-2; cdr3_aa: CASSQGWGQGNTEAFF